The TCR beta chain described here comes from a study of cytomegalovirus exposure and HLA in healthy donors. Healthy bone marrow donors supplied every sample. As concerns this clone: Antigen specificity is unknown.

60 Vbeta and 13 Jbeta primers were used in PCR. Sequencing was performed with immunoSEQ multiplex PCR; in TCRdb, only in-frame clones are kept and a portion is missing. The data show 160,000 or so clones, around nine tenths seen once. Findings and limits, study-wide: The authors later found HLA-associated TCR beta chains more clonally expanded than equally common others. According to a later analysis, most TCR beta chains associated with CMV appeared HLA-restricted.

The receptor comes from a woman aged 18-29 years in good health and CMV-seronegative. The sample was PBMCs.

DNA of the CDR3: TGTGCCAGCAGCCCGACAGGGGGCGCGGTGAATACGCAGTATTTT. It specifies CASSPTGGAVNTQYF. The V gene is TRBV7-9, the J gene TRBJ2-3; 10 bases are a match to TRBD1. There are 15 residues in the CDR3. After removal of 5 bases from V and 7 bases from J, the junction contained 9 bases not matched to a gene. Germline V gene data show CDR1 as SEHNR and CDR2 as FQNEAQ (reference sequence).